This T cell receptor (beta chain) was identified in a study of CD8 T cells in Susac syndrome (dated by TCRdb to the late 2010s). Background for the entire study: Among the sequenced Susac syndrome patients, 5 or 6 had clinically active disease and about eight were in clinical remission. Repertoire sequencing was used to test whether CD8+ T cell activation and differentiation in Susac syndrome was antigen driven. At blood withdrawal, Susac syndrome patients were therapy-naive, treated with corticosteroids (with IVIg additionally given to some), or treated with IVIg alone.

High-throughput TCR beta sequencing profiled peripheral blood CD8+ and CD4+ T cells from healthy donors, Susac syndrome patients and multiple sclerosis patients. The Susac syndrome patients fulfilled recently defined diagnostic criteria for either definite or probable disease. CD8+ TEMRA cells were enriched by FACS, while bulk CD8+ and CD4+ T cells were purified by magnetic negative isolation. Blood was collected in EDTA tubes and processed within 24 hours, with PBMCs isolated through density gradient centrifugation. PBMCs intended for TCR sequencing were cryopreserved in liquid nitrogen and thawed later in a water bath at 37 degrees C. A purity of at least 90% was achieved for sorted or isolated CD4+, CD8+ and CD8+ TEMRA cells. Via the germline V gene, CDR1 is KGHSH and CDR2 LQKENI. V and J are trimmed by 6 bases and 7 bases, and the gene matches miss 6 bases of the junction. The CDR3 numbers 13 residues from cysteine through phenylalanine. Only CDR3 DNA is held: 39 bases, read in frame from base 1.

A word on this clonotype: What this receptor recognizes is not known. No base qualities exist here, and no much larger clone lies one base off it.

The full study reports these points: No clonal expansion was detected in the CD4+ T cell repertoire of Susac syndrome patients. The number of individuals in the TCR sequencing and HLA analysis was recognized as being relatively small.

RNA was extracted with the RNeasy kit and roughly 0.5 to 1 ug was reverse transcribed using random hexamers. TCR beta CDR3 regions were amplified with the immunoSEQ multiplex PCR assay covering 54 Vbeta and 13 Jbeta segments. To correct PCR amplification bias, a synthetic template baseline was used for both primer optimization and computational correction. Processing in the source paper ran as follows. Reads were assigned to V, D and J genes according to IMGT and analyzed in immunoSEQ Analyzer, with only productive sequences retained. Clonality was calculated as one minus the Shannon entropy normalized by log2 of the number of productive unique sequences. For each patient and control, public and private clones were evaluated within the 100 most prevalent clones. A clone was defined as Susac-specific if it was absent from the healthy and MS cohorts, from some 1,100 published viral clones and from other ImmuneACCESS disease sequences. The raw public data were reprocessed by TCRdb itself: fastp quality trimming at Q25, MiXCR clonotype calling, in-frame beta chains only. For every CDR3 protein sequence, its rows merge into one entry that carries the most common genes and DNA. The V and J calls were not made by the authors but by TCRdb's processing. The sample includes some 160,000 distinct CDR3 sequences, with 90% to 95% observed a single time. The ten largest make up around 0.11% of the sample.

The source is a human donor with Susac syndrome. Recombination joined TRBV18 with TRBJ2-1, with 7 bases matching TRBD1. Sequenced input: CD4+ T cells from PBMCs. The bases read TGTGCCAGCTCGAGGGACAGCGTGAATGAGCAGTTCTTC. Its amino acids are CASSRDSVNEQFF. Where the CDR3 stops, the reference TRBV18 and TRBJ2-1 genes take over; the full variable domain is NAGVMQNPRHLVRRRGQEARLRCSPMKGHSHVYWYRQLPEEGLKFMVYLQKENIIDESGMPKERFSAEFPKEGPSILRIQQVVRGDSAAYFCASSRDSVNEQFFGPGTRLTVL.